These T cell receptor beta chains were read from a single sample in a study of identical twins. TCRdb re-derived calls from the 5' RACE reads in MiXCR, one entry per CDR3 protein. The sample includes approximately 1.8 million distinct CDR3 sequences, around 33% seen only once; the top ten take under 0.35%. The sample taken for sequencing was cord blood. The receptors shown here come from a newborn girl in good health. Both conserved end residues are part of each CDR3. The D gene is left open where the match is weak. Not all rows give a size; the values are once, few, many and, for expanded clones, a class.

d_gene,abundance,v_gene,j_gene,CDR3aa,CDR3nt
TRBD2,many,TRBV12-3/TRBV12-4,TRBJ2-1,CASSLGTSNEQFF,TGTGCCAGCAGTTTAGGGACTAGCAATGAGCAGTTCTTC
.,few,TRBV2,TRBJ1-2,CASSTDGFYGYTF,TGTGCCAGCTCTACAGACGGGTTCTATGGCTACACCTTC
TRBD2,.,TRBV7-2,TRBJ2-5,CASSPRGSGVETQYF,TGTGCCAGCAGCCCCCGGGGTAGCGGGGTGGAGACCCAGTACTTC
.,.,TRBV30,TRBJ2-7,CAWTGVSSYNEQYF,TGTGCCTGGACAGGGGTATCCTCCTACAATGAGCAGTACTTC
TRBD2,.,TRBV2,TRBJ2-2,CASSEFAGGPVTGELFF,TGTGCCAGCAGTGAATTTGCGGGGGGGCCGGTCACCGGGGAGCTGTTTTTT
.,.,TRBV21-1,TRBJ1-5,CASLGSPSQPQHF,TGTGCCAGCCTGGGGTCACCATCTCAGCCCCAGCATTTT
.,.,TRBV5-1,TRBJ2-7,CASSLEVAGQYF,TGCGCCAGCAGCTTGGAGGTGGCAGGGCAGTACTTC
.,.,TRBV30,TRBJ2-7,CAWRTPSYEQYF,TGTGCCTGGAGGACCCCTTCCTACGAGCAGTACTTC
TRBD2,.,TRBV30,TRBJ2-7,CAWGLASSYEQYF,TGTGCCTGGGGACTAGCGAGCTCCTACGAGCAGTACTTC
.,once,TRBV25-1,TRBJ2-3,CASSESKRATSTDTQYF,TGTGCCAGCAGTGAATCCAAGCGGGCCACTAGCACAGATACGCAGTATTTT
.,few,TRBV10-3,TRBJ1-1,CATQDTLNTEAFF,TGTGCCACCCAGGACACTTTGAACACTGAAGCTTTCTTT
TRBD1,few,TRBV5-1,TRBJ2-7,CASTRTGANYEQYF,TGCGCCAGCACCAGGACAGGGGCCAACTACGAGCAGTACTTC
TRBD2,.,TRBV28,TRBJ2-3,CATTVGGRGTDTQYF,TGTGCCACCACCGTGGGCGGGAGGGGCACAGATACGCAGTATTTT
.,.,TRBV4-1,TRBJ2-2,CASSQAGVNTGELFF,TGCGCCAGCAGCCAAGCGGGAGTGAACACCGGGGAGCTGTTTTTT
TRBD1,once,TRBV5-1,TRBJ2-1,CASSLGQGAPQETQFF,TGCGCCAGCAGCTTGGGACAGGGGGCACCTCAAGAGACCCAGTTCTTC
.,.,TRBV9,TRBJ2-1,CASSVARRTGETQFF,TGTGCCAGCAGCGTAGCTCGACGTACGGGGGAGACCCAGTTCTTC
TRBD1,.,TRBV5-1,TRBJ1-1,CASSLEFAAGGSYTEAFF,TGCGCCAGCAGCTTGGAGTTTGCGGCAGGGGGCTCCTACACTGAAGCTTTCTTT
TRBD2,.,TRBV5-1,TRBJ2-1,CASSLSGRTPYNEQFF,TGCGCCAGCAGCTTAAGCGGGAGGACACCCTACAATGAGCAGTTCTTC
.,few,TRBV10-2,TRBJ2-6,CASSELLGISGANVLTF,TGCGCCAGCAGTGAGTTGCTTGGGATCTCTGGGGCCAACGTCCTGACTTTC
.,.,TRBV20-1,TRBJ2-3,CSASPQGTDTQYF,TGCAGTGCTAGTCCCCAGGGCACAGATACGCAGTATTTT
.,.,TRBV29-1,TRBJ1-2,CSVEFLSSYGYTF,TGCAGCGTTGAATTCCTGTCGAGCTATGGCTACACCTTC
TRBD1,.,TRBV27,TRBJ1-2,CASSLSPGGFGYTF,TGTGCCAGCAGTTTATCCCCAGGGGGCTTCGGCTACACCTTC
.,.,TRBV12-3/TRBV12-4,TRBJ2-2,CASSSGRTGELFF,TGTGCCAGCAGTTCCGGACGCACCGGGGAGCTGTTTTTT
.,.,TRBV12-3/TRBV12-4,TRBJ2-7,CASESSSYEQYF,TGTGCCAGCGAATCCTCCTCCTACGAGCAGTACTTC
.,few,TRBV20-1,TRBJ2-1,CSAPGQPSYNEQFF,TGCAGTGCTCCAGGACAGCCTTCCTACAATGAGCAGTTCTTC
.,few,TRBV5-1,TRBJ1-2,CASSSAGGDYGYTF,TGCGCCAGCAGTTCGGCCGGGGGTGACTATGGCTACACCTTC
.,.,TRBV5-1,TRBJ2-4,CAGSLRDPLAKNIQYF,TGCGCCGGCAGCTTGCGGGACCCCTTAGCCAAAAACATTCAGTACTTC
TRBD1,.,TRBV3-1,TRBJ2-3,CASSQDRGVGQDTDTQYF,TGTGCCAGCAGCCAAGATCGAGGGGTGGGACAGGACACAGATACGCAGTATTTT
.,many,TRBV6-5,TRBJ1-2,CASRSTGGYGYTF,TGTGCCAGCAGGTCAACGGGGGGCTATGGCTACACCTTC
TRBD2,many,TRBV10-3,TRBJ2-7,CAISGPTPGLAVHEQYF,TGTGCCATCAGTGGCCCTACACCGGGACTAGCGGTTCACGAGCAGTACTTC
TRBD2,.,TRBV3-1,TRBJ2-3,CVSTLAGNTDTQYF,TGTGTCAGCACCCTAGCGGGAAACACAGATACGCAGTATTTT
.,many,TRBV2,TRBJ1-2,CASSGGNYGYTF,TGTGCCAGCAGTGGGGGGAACTATGGCTACACCTTC
TRBD2,.,TRBV12-3/TRBV12-4,TRBJ2-5,CASIKRGAQETQYF,TGTGCCAGCATAAAGCGGGGGGCTCAAGAGACCCAGTACTTC
.,few,TRBV24-1,TRBJ2-7,CATLKKGKGRRSYEQYF,TGTGCCACCCTGAAAAAAGGGAAGGGGCGCAGGTCGTACGAGCAGTACTTC
.,few,TRBV7-9,TRBJ1-2,CASSLEGPPNYGYTF,TGTGCCAGCAGCTTAGAGGGGCCCCCTAACTATGGCTACACCTTC
TRBD1,.,TRBV20-1,TRBJ1-2,CSASRQGAYGYTF,TGCAGTGCTAGCCGACAGGGGGCCTATGGCTACACCTTC
TRBD1,few,TRBV5-1,TRBJ1-2,CASSLGQGTNGYTF,TGCGCCAGCAGCTTGGGACAGGGAACGAATGGCTACACCTTC
.,.,TRBV9,TRBJ2-3,CASSVSLDGLAGDTQYF,TGTGCCAGCAGCGTTTCCCTCGACGGGCTAGCAGGTGATACGCAGTATTTT
TRBD2,.,TRBV5-1,TRBJ2-7,CASGLGSGRAEQYF,TGCGCCAGCGGCTTGGGATCTGGGAGGGCCGAGCAGTACTTC
.,few,TRBV10-1,TRBJ2-1,CASSELGLYNEQFF,TGCGCCAGCAGTGAGTTAGGACTCTACAATGAGCAGTTCTTC
TRBD1,.,TRBV2,TRBJ1-5,CASRGDRGVGFSNQPQHF,TGTGCCAGCAGGGGGGACAGGGGGGTTGGGTTTAGCAATCAGCCCCAGCATTTT
TRBD2,.,TRBV6-2/TRBV6-3,TRBJ2-1,CASSYSTGLAGARDEQFF,TGTGCCAGCAGTTACTCCACCGGACTAGCGGGGGCTAGGGATGAGCAGTTCTTC
TRBD2,few,TRBV12-3/TRBV12-4,TRBJ2-1,CASSLAGLAGRNEQFF,TGTGCCAGCAGTTTAGCGGGACTAGCGGGGAGAAATGAGCAGTTCTTC
.,few,TRBV15,TRBJ2-1,CATSRSGEVNEQFF,TGTGCCACCAGCAGGTCGGGAGAGGTCAATGAGCAGTTCTTC
.,many,TRBV7-9,TRBJ2-7,CASSLIGGEQYF,TGTGCCAGCAGCTTAATAGGGGGCGAGCAGTACTTC
TRBD2,few,TRBV7-2,TRBJ2-3,CASSQTGLAIDTQYF,TGTGCCAGCAGCCAGACGGGACTAGCGATAGATACGCAGTATTTT
TRBD2,few,TRBV7-9,TRBJ2-5,CASSLPGLQETQYF,TGTGCCAGCAGCCTCCCGGGACTACAAGAGACCCAGTACTTC
.,.,TRBV5-1,TRBJ2-5,CASSMGLGLGETQYF,TGCGCCAGCAGCATGGGACTGGGGTTGGGAGAGACCCAGTACTTC
.,.,TRBV12-3/TRBV12-4,TRBJ2-1,CASSLPQLRFYNEQFF,TGTGCCAGCAGTTTACCTCAACTCAGATTCTACAATGAGCAGTTCTTC
TRBD1,.,TRBV6-1,TRBJ1-2,CASSEASGTGGSNYGYTF,TGTGCCAGCAGTGAAGCCTCCGGGACAGGGGGATCTAACTATGGCTACACCTTC
.,.,TRBV4-2,TRBJ2-7,CASSLSVGPGLTYEQYF,TGTGCCAGCAGCCTTAGTGTTGGTCCGGGGCTCACCTACGAGCAGTACTTC
.,.,TRBV5-1,TRBJ2-1,CASSLGPALSYNEQFF,TGCGCCAGCAGCTTGGGTCCAGCCCTCTCCTACAATGAGCAGTTCTTC
.,.,TRBV28,TRBJ2-7,CASSPGGAGSYEQYF,TGTGCCAGCAGCCCCGGAGGGGCGGGCTCCTACGAGCAGTACTTC
TRBD1,.,TRBV9,TRBJ2-3,CASSPTGGHTDTQYF,TGTGCCAGCAGCCCTACAGGGGGGCACACAGATACGCAGTATTTT